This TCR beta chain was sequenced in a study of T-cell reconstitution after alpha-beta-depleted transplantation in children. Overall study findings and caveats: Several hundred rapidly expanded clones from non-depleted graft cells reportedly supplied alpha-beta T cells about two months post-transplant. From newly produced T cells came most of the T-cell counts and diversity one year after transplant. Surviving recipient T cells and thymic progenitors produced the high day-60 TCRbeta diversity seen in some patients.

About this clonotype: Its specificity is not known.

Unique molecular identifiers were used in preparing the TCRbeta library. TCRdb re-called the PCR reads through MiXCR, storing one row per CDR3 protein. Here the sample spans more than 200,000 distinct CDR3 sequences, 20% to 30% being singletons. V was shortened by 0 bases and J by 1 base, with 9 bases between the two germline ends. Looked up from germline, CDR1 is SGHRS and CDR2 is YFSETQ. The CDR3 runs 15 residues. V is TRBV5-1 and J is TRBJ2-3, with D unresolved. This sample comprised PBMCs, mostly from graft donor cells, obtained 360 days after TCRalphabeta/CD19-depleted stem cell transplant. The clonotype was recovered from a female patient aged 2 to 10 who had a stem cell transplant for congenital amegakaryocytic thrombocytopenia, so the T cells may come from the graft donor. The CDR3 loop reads CASSLAQMGTDTQYF. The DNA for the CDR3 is TGCGCCAGCAGCTTGGCCCAGATGGGCACAGATACGCAGTATTTT.